The 22 T cell receptor beta chains listed next were all sequenced from one sample in a study of blood T cell repertoires in COVID-19. Method: immunoSEQ multiplex PCR; TCRdb's copy keeps in-frame clones and lacks some. The table has 380,000 or so clones, 70% to 85% seen once. Specimen: peripheral blood. The receptors derive from a human donor with acute or convalescent COVID-19. The donor label of this sample is uncertain.

This chain links TRBV5-1 with TRBJ2-2; 9 bases align to TRBD1. Germline-derived CDR1 and CDR2 are SGHRS and YFSETQ. The CDR3 has 18 amino acids. After removal of 0 bases from V and 0 bases from J, the junction contained 6 bases not matched to a gene. Written as DNA, the CDR3 is TGCGCCAGCAGCTTGGCGATACGACAGGGGGCGAACACCGGGGAGCTGTTTTTT. Translated, it gives CASSLAIRQGANTGELFF.

The chain joins TRBV18 to TRBJ2-3; TRBD2 matches 8 bases. The trim removed 3 bases at V and 2 bases at J, leaving 13 bases unmatched. The CDR3 runs 18 residues. The germline gives CDR1 KGHSH, CDR2 LQKENI. The chain's CDR3 is CASSPIPPLAVYTDTQYF. The CDR3, as DNA: TGTGCCAGCTCACCTATCCCCCCACTAGCGGTTTACACAGATACGCAGTATTTT.

The chain carries TRBV18 and TRBJ1-2; 7 bases align to TRBD1. This CDR3 is 13 amino acids long. Germline-derived CDR1 and CDR2 are KGHSH and LQKENI. Trimming removed 5 bases from V and 6 bases from J; junction bases left unmatched: 6. CDR3 bases: TGTGCCAGCTCATCCGCAGGGGGAGATGGCTACACCTTC. This sequence encodes CASSSAGGDGYTF. The whole variable domain, filled in from reference TRBV18 and TRBJ1-2, reads NAGVMQNPRHLVRRRGQEARLRCSPMKGHSHVYWYRQLPEEGLKFMVYLQKENIIDESGMPKERFSAEFPKEGPSILRIQQVVRGDSAAYFCASSSAGGDGYTFGSGTRLTVV.

V usage is TRBV7-9 and J usage is TRBJ2-1; tentative D call: TRBD1 (8 bases). This CDR3 has 16 amino acids. Germline V gene data show CDR1 as SEHNR and CDR2 as FQNEAQ (reference sequence). V shed 5 bases and J shed 4 bases, with 18 bases lying between them. In nucleotides, the CDR3 is TGTGCCAGCAGCCGGGGGGCGGGACAGGTATACAATGAGCAGTTCTTC. Amino acids: CASSRGAGQVYNEQFF.

The V and J genes are TRBV27 and TRBJ2-7; 7 bases are shared with TRBD2. With 9 bases clipped from V and 4 bases from J, the junction kept 9 bases outside the gene matches. The CDR3 covers 13 residues. The germline CDR1 and CDR2 sequences are MNHEY and SMNVEV (reference sequence). The CDR3 nucleotides are TGTGCCAGGGGGGAGGGCTCGGAATACGAGCAGTACTTC. Amino acid sequence: CARGEGSEYEQYF.

The rearrangement uses TRBV5-1 and TRBJ2-3; 7 bases agree with TRBD1. The CDR3 covers 16 residues. V gave up 0 bases and J gave up 4 bases; unmatched junction bases: 8. Germline V lookup: CDR1 SGHRS, CDR2 YFSETQ. The CDR3 is CASSLGDRVGPDTQYF. DNA of the CDR3: TGCGCCAGCAGCTTGGGAGACAGGGTAGGGCCAGATACGCAGTATTTT.

There are a few counts of this clone. The CDR3 coding sequence is TGTGCCAGCAGCCCGAATCATGCGGGGACCGGGGAGCTGTTTTTT. This sequence encodes CASSPNHAGTGELFF. The V gene is TRBV7-8, the J gene TRBJ2-2; possibly TRBD2 for D (6 bases). Per germline, CDR1 SGHVS and CDR2 FQNEAQ. V was clipped by 5 bases and J by 5 bases, with 15 bases between them. This CDR3 is built from 15 residues. Looking up the rest from reference TRBV7-8 and TRBJ2-2 gives the full variable domain: GAGVSQSPRYKVAKRGQDVALRCDPISGHVSLFWYQQALGQGPEFLTYFQNEAQLDKSGLPSDRFFAERPEGSVSTLKIQRTQQEDSAVYLCASSPNHAGTGELFFGEGSRLTVL.

The chain joins TRBV11-2 to TRBJ2-1; TRBD2 is a possible D gene (6 bases). Germline lookup yields CDR1 SGHAT and CDR2 FQNNGV. V was cut by 1 base and J by 10 bases, with 14 bases left in between. The CDR3 consists of 14 residues. The CDR3 protein is CASSLVVAGSEQFF. CDR3 DNA sequence: TGTGCCAGCAGCTTAGTGGTCGCCGGGAGCGAGCAGTTCTTC.

This chain uses TRBV6-2 or TRBV6-3 with TRBJ2-3; TRBD2 aligns across 16 bases. This CDR3 is built from 18 residues. Looked up from germline, CDR1 is MNHEY and CDR2 is SVGEGT. The J segment lost 4 bases and the V segment lost 6 bases, leaving 10 bases of the junction unmatched. The CDR3 DNA follows: TGTGCCAGCAGCTTGGGACTAGCGGGGGGGCCAATTTCAGATACGCAGTATTTT. Protein product: CASSLGLAGGPISDTQYF.

The CDR3 spells CASGDRVFGREQFF. The DNA of the CDR3 is TGTGCCAGCGGGGACAGGGTGTTCGGCCGTGAGCAGTTCTTC. V is TRBV3-1 (or the pseudogene TRBV3-2) and J is TRBJ2-1, with 9 bases aligning to TRBD1. Germline CDR1 LGHDT, CDR2 YNNKEL (reference sequence). CDR3 length equals 14 residues. Trimming at V came to 8 bases and at J to 9 bases, leaving 11 bases not matched to a gene.

The chain links TRBV6-5 to TRBJ1-1; D gene ambiguous. CDR1 is MNHEY, CDR2 SVGAGI, per germline. Trimming left V 4 bases short and J 1 base short, with 7 bases between. This CDR3 has 13 residues. Written as DNA, the CDR3 is TGTGCCAGCAGTTGGAGGGAGAACACTGAAGCTTTCTTT. It yields the protein CASSWRENTEAFF.

This clone turned up a few times. This rearrangement joins TRBV2 to TRBJ1-2; D is undetermined. The germline V and J ends were trimmed by 7 bases and 6 bases, with 21 bases remaining between them. The CDR3 totals 15 residues. The germline gives CDR1 SNHLY, CDR2 FYNNEI. This chain's CDR3 is CASIQPGRINHGYTF. The CDR3, as DNA: TGTGCCAGCATACAACCGGGAAGGATCAATCATGGCTACACCTTC. Looking up the rest from reference TRBV2 and TRBJ1-2 gives the full variable domain: EPEVTQTPSHQVTQMGQEVILRCVPISNHLYFYWYRQILGQKVEFLVSFYNNEISEKSEIFDDQFSVERPDGSNFTLKIRSTKLEDSAMYFCASIQPGRINHGYTFGSGTRLTVV.

This chain links TRBV7-9 with TRBJ2-7; 10 positions agree with TRBD2. This CDR3 is built from 14 residues. V shed 7 bases, J shed 6 bases, and the junction held 9 bases outside the gene matches. CDR1 is SEHNR and CDR2 is FQNEAQ in the germline V gene (reference sequence). The CDR3 DNA reads TGTGCCAGCACCAACCAGCTAGCGGGGGTCGAGCAGTACTTC. Encoded protein: CASTNQLAGVEQYF.

The chain uses TRBV7-7 and TRBJ2-1, with 8 nucleotides matching TRBD2. CDR3 size: 15 residues. V shed 0 bases and J 10 bases; nucleotides not matched to a gene: 8. Germline V gene sequence: CDR1 SSHAT, CDR2 FNYEAQ (reference sequence). In nucleotides, the CDR3 is TGTGCCAGCAGCTTAGCCGCAGCGGGAGCGGGGGAGCAGTTCTTC. It encodes CASSLAAAGAGEQFF.

The chain's CDR3 is CASSLPTGQGAYYGYTF. The CDR3 nucleotides are TGTGCCAGCAGCTTGCCCACTGGACAGGGGGCTTACTATGGCTACACCTTC. The chain has TRBV11-2 and TRBJ1-2; 11 bases fit TRBD1. This CDR3 region has 17 residues. V lost 3 bases and J lost 3; bases outside the gene matches: 9. Per the germline V gene, CDR1 is SGHAT and CDR2 is FQNNGV.

This clone has a handful of counts. V and J are TRBV11-3 and TRBJ2-2; TRBD2 matches 12 bases. This CDR3 has 15 residues. Germline CDR1 is SGHNT and CDR2 is YENEEA. V was clipped by 3 bases and J by 6 bases; unmatched bases: 2. The CDR3 sequence: CASSLTSGSAGELFF. CDR3 in DNA: TGTGCCAGCAGCTTGACTAGCGGGAGCGCCGGGGAGCTGTTTTTT.

This sequence joins TRBV19 and TRBJ1-5; 7 bases align to TRBD1. The CDR3 covers 15 residues. V lost 3 bases to trimming and J lost 3 bases; unmatched junction nucleotides: 5. The germline CDR1 and CDR2 sequences are LNHDA and SQIVND (reference sequence). The chain's CDR3 is CASSITGDLNQPQHF. The CDR3 nucleotides read TGTGCCAGTAGTATTACAGGGGACCTCAATCAGCCCCAGCATTTT.

This sequence joins TRBV27 and TRBJ2-1, with 8 bases fitting TRBD2. The CDR3 is 14 residues long. V gave up 5 bases and J gave up 5 bases; unmatched junction bases: 5. Germline CDR1 and CDR2: MNHEY and SMNVEV (reference sequence). The CDR3 DNA sequence: TGTGCCAGCAGTGGGACTAGATTGGACAATGAGCAGTTCTTC. Translated, it gives CASSGTRLDNEQFF.

This chain uses TRBV4-1 with TRBJ2-1; TRBD1 is a possible D gene (5 bases). Germline loops: CDR1 MGHRA, CDR2 YSYEKL. The CDR3 is 17 amino acids. V shed 1 base and J shed 4 bases, with 17 bases lying between them. The CDR3 sequence: CASSQVRAGLIYNEQFF. The CDR3 coding sequence is TGCGCCAGCAGCCAAGTACGGGCAGGGCTAATATACAATGAGCAGTTCTTC.

The V gene is TRBV3-1 (or the pseudogene TRBV3-2), the J gene TRBJ2-7, with 7 bases fitting TRBD1. Germline V gene sequence: CDR1 LGHDT, CDR2 YNNKEL (reference sequence). The CDR3 length is 15 residues. After removal of 4 bases from V and 5 bases from J, the junction contained 11 bases not matched to a gene. CDR3 nucleotides: TGTGCCAGCAGCCTTTTAACCCGACAGGGCCACGAGCAGTACTTC. As protein: CASSLLTRQGHEQYF.

The V gene is TRBV27, the J gene TRBJ2-5, with D possibly being TRBD1 (5 bases). Trimming removed 3 bases from V and 1 base from J, with 12 bases in between. The germline CDR1 and CDR2 sequences are MNHEY and SMNVEV (reference sequence). There are 15 residues in the CDR3. CDR3 in DNA: TGTGCCAGCAGTTTTAGGGGCGGCCTCCAAGAGACCCAGTACTTC. Its protein is CASSFRGGLQETQYF.

The chain has TRBV4-2 and TRBJ1-1; 7 bases fit TRBD1. The CDR3 totals 17 residues. Germline values: CDR1 LGHNA, CDR2 YNFKEQ. Unmatched junction bases numbered 10, after V lost 3 bases and J lost 0 bases. The CDR3 protein is CASSHPGQSYLNTEAFF. In nucleotides, the CDR3 is TGTGCCAGCAGCCACCCGGGACAGTCCTACTTGAACACTGAAGCTTTCTTT.